Listed here are 30 T cell receptor beta chains from one sample, sequenced in a study of cytomegalovirus exposure and HLA in healthy donors. PCR used 60 Vbeta primers and 13 Jbeta primers. Using immunoSEQ multiplex PCR, the repertoire was profiled, and TCRdb retains in-frame clones only, with some absent. The repertoire includes approximately 89,000 clones, more than 55% of them detected once, and 5.5% sits in the top ten. The material sequenced was PBMCs. These receptors all stem from a woman aged 30 to 39 in good health and CMV-seropositive.

V is TRBV9 and J is TRBJ2-5; TRBD2 might be the D (5 bases). V was trimmed by 0 bases and J by 2 bases, leaving 8 bases between them. The germline V gene has CDR1 SGDLS and CDR2 YYNGEE. This CDR3 has 14 residues. DNA for the CDR3: TGTGCCAGCAGCGTAGGCCTAGCTCAAGAGACCCAGTACTTC. Residues: CASSVGLAQETQYF.

The V gene is TRBV19, the J gene TRBJ2-7; TRBD2 agrees at 14 bases. Germline V lookup: CDR1 LNHDA, CDR2 SQIVND (reference sequence). J gave up 0 bases and V 4 bases, and 5 bases lay outside the gene matches. The CDR3 consists of 17 residues. CDR3 in amino acids: CASSTTSGGVSSYEQYF. The DNA of the CDR3 is TGTGCCAGTAGTACGACTAGCGGGGGGGTCAGCTCCTACGAGCAGTACTTC.

This clone has a single count. The chain links TRBV11-3 to TRBJ2-1; D is perhaps TRBD1 (7 bases). Looked up from germline, CDR1 is SGHNT and CDR2 is YENEEA. The V end was cut by 1 base, the J end by 7 bases, with 20 bases between. This CDR3 has 17 amino acids. As DNA, the CDR3 is TGTGCCAGCAGCTTAGCCGCCCAGCAGGGGGGCCATAATGAGCAGTTCTTC. It yields the protein CASSLAAQQGGHNEQFF. Supplemented by reference TRBV11-3 and TRBJ2-1, the full variable domain reads EAGVVQSPRYKIIEKKQPVAFWCNPISGHNTLYWYLQNLGQGPELLIRYENEEAVDDSQLPKDRFSAERLKGVDSTLKIQPAELGDSAVYLCASSLAAQQGGHNEQFFGPGTRLTVL.

By share, this clone counts as medium-sized. V is TRBV6-5 and J is TRBJ1-4; TRBD1 agrees at 7 bases. The CDR3 length is 15 residues. Germline CDR1 and CDR2: MNHEY and SVGAGI. Unmatched junction bases numbered 12, after V lost 6 bases and J lost 8 bases. This CDR3 reads CASRQLQGRREKLFF. As DNA, the CDR3 is TGTGCCAGCAGACAGTTACAGGGGAGGAGGGAAAAACTGTTTTTT.

This clone was observed a single time. J is TRBJ2-7 and V is TRBV29-1; 7 bases align to TRBD1. After removal of 0 bases from V and 4 bases from J, the junction contained 6 bases not matched to a gene. The CDR3 extends over 14 amino acids. CDR1 SQVTM and CDR2 ANQGSEA come from the germline V gene. Here the CDR3 DNA reads TGCAGCGTTGAAGATCGACAGGGAAGGTACGAGCAGTACTTC. Protein: CSVEDRQGRYEQYF.

The chain uses TRBV5-1 and TRBJ1-1, with D tentatively TRBD1 (5 bases). The germline CDR1 and CDR2 sequences are SGHRS and YFSETQ. Between the trimmed V and J ends, which lost 5 bases and 1 base, there was a span of 9 bases. The CDR3 totals 13 residues. The CDR3 loop reads CASRLQGNTEAFF. The CDR3 DNA sequence: TGCGCCAGCAGGCTCCAGGGGAACACTGAAGCTTTCTTT.

This chain uses TRBV29-1 with TRBJ2-1; TRBD2 matches at 10 bases. The CDR3 totals 20 residues. Germline lookup yields CDR1 SQVTM and CDR2 ANQGSEA. The V gene end was trimmed by 0 bases and the J gene end by 2 bases; junction bases not matched to a gene: 16. This CDR3 reads CSVEDPIERGGIGTYNEQFF. CDR3 nucleotides: TGCAGCGTTGAAGATCCGATCGAGCGGGGGGGAATAGGAACCTACAATGAGCAGTTCTTC.

The chain is built from TRBV6-5 and TRBJ1-6; possibly TRBD1 for D (5 bases). The CDR3 spans 15 residues. CDR1 is MNHEY, CDR2 SVGAGI, per germline. Trimming shortened V by 6 bases and J by 7 bases, and 16 bases separated the two germline ends. The CDR3 region is CASRLPLTANSPLHF. CDR3 sequence (DNA): TGTGCCAGCAGGCTACCCCTGACAGCCAATTCACCCCTCCACTTT.

The chain has TRBV2 and TRBJ1-4; TRBD1 matches 7 bases. Germline V gives CDR1 SNHLY, CDR2 FYNNEI. CDR3 length: 15 amino acids. The V segment lost 9 bases and the J segment 7 bases; nucleotides outside the gene matches: 14. CDR3 in amino acids: CASNQGTVLLEKLFF. In nucleotides, the CDR3 is TGTGCCAGTAACCAGGGGACAGTACTACTTGAAAAACTGTTTTTT.

The rearrangement uses TRBV7-2 and TRBJ1-1; D is unresolved. V shed 4 bases and J shed 5 bases, with 11 bases lying between them. Germline loops: CDR1 SGHTA, CDR2 FQGNSA. This CDR3 has 13 amino acids. The CDR3 DNA sequence: TGTGCCAGCAGCTCCCAGCGACGGACTGAAGCTTTCTTT. Translation: CASSSQRRTEAFF. The full variable domain, with the rest looked up from reference TRBV7-2 and TRBJ1-1, is GAGVSQSPSNKVTEKGKDVELRCDPISGHTALYWYRQSLGQGLEFLIYFQGNSAPDKSGLPSDRFSAERTGGSVSTLTIQRTQQEDSAVYLCASSSQRRTEAFFGQGTRLTVV.

This clone was counted a few times. V usage is TRBV6-4 and J usage is TRBJ1-2; D call uncertain. Deletions cut 2 bases from V and 10 bases from J, with 17 bases between. The CDR3 has 14 residues. The V gene's germline CDR1 is MRHNA and CDR2 SNTAGT. The CDR3 protein is CASSDITAGRNYTF. The CDR3 DNA reads TGTGCCAGCAGTGACATAACCGCGGGGAGGAACTACACCTTC.

Written as DNA, the CDR3 is TGTGCCAGCAGTAACCAGGGGGCGGTCACCGGGGAGCTGTTTTTT. Translation gives CASSNQGAVTGELFF. The gene calls are TRBV6-5 and TRBJ2-2, with 8 bases matching TRBD1. This CDR3 contains 15 residues. The trim removed 5 bases at V and 4 bases at J, leaving 6 bases unmatched. Germline CDR1 is MNHEY and CDR2 is SVGAGI.

The V gene is TRBV4-3, the J gene TRBJ1-6; 7 bases match TRBD1. CDR3 length equals 16 residues. After removal of 0 bases from V and 5 bases from J, the junction contained 4 bases not matched to a gene. Per germline, CDR1 LGHNA and CDR2 YSLEER. The chain's CDR3 is CASSQDSDRDNSPLHF. The CDR3 DNA follows: TGCGCCAGCAGCCAAGACAGCGACAGGGATAATTCACCCCTCCACTTT.

The sample holds a few counts of this clone. The rearrangement joins TRBV30 to TRBJ1-2, with TRBD1 matching over 9 bases. CDR1 GTSNPN and CDR2 SVGIG come from the germline V gene (reference sequence). The CDR3 consists of 17 residues. V shed 2 bases and J 2 bases; nucleotides not matched to a gene: 12. DNA of the CDR3: TGTGCCTGGAGTTACACACTAAGGACAGGGGCAAACTATGGCTACACCTTC. Amino acid sequence: CAWSYTLRTGANYGYTF.

The CDR3 here is CASSTDRGNQPQHF. The CDR3 DNA is TGTGCCAGTAGTACCGACAGGGGGAATCAGCCCCAGCATTTT. The V and J genes are TRBV19 and TRBJ1-5; 9 bases match TRBD1. The germline CDR1 and CDR2 sequences are LNHDA and SQIVND (reference sequence). V lost 4 bases to trimming and J lost 4 bases; unmatched junction nucleotides: 2. The CDR3 is 14 residues long.

The chain links TRBV7-9 to TRBJ2-7; weak D call: TRBD1 (5 bases). Trimming stripped 5 bases from V and 1 base from J, with 9 bases between. In germline, CDR1 is SEHNR, CDR2 FQNEAQ (reference sequence). CDR3 length equals 13 residues. In nucleotides, the CDR3 is TGTGCCAGCAGCGCGACAGCGTCCTACGAGCAGTACTTC. Translation: CASSATASYEQYF.

This clone came up a few times. J is TRBJ2-3 and V is TRBV5-1; 12 bases align to TRBD2. The CDR3 consists of 17 residues. Germline V gene lookup returns CDR1 SGHRS and CDR2 YFSETQ. The junction had 8 bases not matched to a gene; V was cut back by 4 bases and J by 2 bases. CDR3 sequence: CASSPGLAGYTTDTQYF. The CDR3 bases are TGCGCCAGCAGCCCAGGACTAGCGGGGTATACCACAGATACGCAGTATTTT.

The sample holds one count of this clone. An end of the junction differs from the germline gene, which may be a read error. The V and J genes are TRBV7-2 and TRBJ2-4, with D possibly TRBD1 on 5 matching bases. The CDR3 runs 12 residues. Looked up from germline, CDR1 is SGHTA and CDR2 is FQGNSA. The CDR3 DNA is TGTGCCAGCAGCTTACGAGACAGTTCCCAGGTCTTC. This codes for CASSLRDSSQVF.

To note about this clone: Mismatch with germline at one junction end may stem from a read error. This chain uses TRBV20-1 with TRBJ2-5, with 7 positions matching TRBD2. From germline, CDR1 is DFQATT and CDR2 SNEGSKA (reference sequence). There are 10 residues in the CDR3. This CDR3 reads CSASRDYLNF. The CDR3 DNA reads TGCAGTGCTTCCCGGGACTACTTGAACTTC.

The gene calls are TRBV5-1 and TRBJ2-1; 10 bases agree with TRBD2. V lost 0 bases, J lost 14 bases, and 8 bases stayed unmatched. Germline CDR1 is SGHRS and CDR2 is YFSETQ. CDR3 size: 14 residues. CDR3: CASSLVSGGPEEFF. CDR3 DNA sequence: TGCGCCAGCAGCTTGGTTAGCGGGGGGCCCGAAGAGTTCTTC.

This clone came up once. This rearrangement joins TRBV29-1 to TRBJ2-1; TRBD2 matches 9 bases. This CDR3 is 14 amino acids long. V trimming: 2 bases; J trimming: 8 bases; junction bases outside the gene matches: 7. Germline values: CDR1 SQVTM, CDR2 ANQGSEA. The CDR3 sequence is CSVEMERGVYEQFF. The CDR3 coding sequence is TGCAGCGTTGAAATGGAGCGGGGGGTCTATGAGCAGTTCTTC.

The V gene is TRBV2, the J gene TRBJ2-5; 9 positions match TRBD1. The J call may be wrong; the DNA end is better matched by TRBJ2-7. The CDR3 covers 14 residues. The germline V gene has CDR1 SNHLY and CDR2 FYNNEI. The CDR3 DNA sequence: TGTGCCAGTGTTGCCCGGGACAGGGTCTACGAGCAGTACTTC. Translation gives CASVARDRVYEQYF.

This clone occurred a few times. V gene TRBV30 combines with J gene TRBJ1-1, with a possible D match to TRBD1 (6 bases). This CDR3 is 13 amino acids long. CDR1 is GTSNPN and CDR2 is SVGIG in the germline V gene (reference sequence). Between the trimmed V and J ends, which lost 2 bases and 1 base, there was a span of 8 bases. Here the CDR3 DNA reads TGTGCCTGGAGTTTACAGGGGAACACTGAAGCTTTCTTT. Translating it yields CAWSLQGNTEAFF.

V is TRBV7-2 and J is TRBJ1-2; D gene uncertain. The CDR3 consists of 13 residues. The V and J ends lost 5 bases and 5 bases respectively, with 12 bases between them. Germline loops: CDR1 SGHTA, CDR2 FQGNSA. In DNA, the CDR3 is TGTGCCAGCAGCCCCGAAGTCCAGTATGGCTACACCTTC. Protein product: CASSPEVQYGYTF.

The rearrangement links TRBV10-3 to TRBJ1-1, with TRBD1 identical over 8 bases. The germline CDR1 and CDR2 sequences are ENHRY and SYGVKD. V lost 4 bases and J lost 0; bases outside the gene matches: 7. The CDR3 contains 16 residues. The CDR3 reads CAISAGQGRMNTEAFF. Here the CDR3 DNA reads TGTGCCATCAGTGCCGGACAGGGCCGAATGAACACTGAAGCTTTCTTT.

This clone was found a few times. A far larger clone is one base from this, pointing to a likely read error. CDR3 DNA sequence: TGCGCCAGCAGCTTTGGCGCAGCGGGCCCAGATACGCAGTATTTT. This encodes CASSFGAAGPDTQYF. The rearrangement joins TRBV5-1 to TRBJ2-3, with D possibly being TRBD2 (6 bases). The CDR3 is made up of 15 amino acids. With 2 bases removed from V and 4 bases from J, the gap between germline ends came to 14 bases. Germline V gene sequence: CDR1 SGHRS, CDR2 YFSETQ.

The rearrangement links TRBV6-5 to TRBJ1-5; D perhaps matches TRBD1 (5 bases). Trimming shortened V by 5 bases and J by 6 bases, and 11 bases separated the two germline ends. This CDR3 has 13 residues. Per germline, CDR1 MNHEY and CDR2 SVGAGI. CDR3: CASSSREAQPQHF. The CDR3 nucleotides read TGTGCCAGCAGTAGCAGGGAGGCTCAGCCCCAGCATTTT.

The chain joins TRBV14 to TRBJ1-2; D is ambiguous. The CDR3 spans 14 residues. Trimming left V 1 base short and J 4 bases short, with 10 bases between. The germline gives CDR1 SGHDN, CDR2 FVKESK. CDR3 in DNA: TGTGCCAGCAGCCAAGGGAGCGGCTCCTATGGCTACACCTTC. Translated: CASSQGSGSYGYTF.

The chain couples TRBV28 to TRBJ2-3; possible D gene TRBD2, 5 bases. The CDR3 contains 16 residues. The germline V and J ends were trimmed by 5 bases and 5 bases, with 20 bases remaining between them. From germline, CDR1 is MDHEN and CDR2 SYDVKM. CDR3 bases: TGTGCCAGCAGTCCAGATGGACTGGCGGTAGTAGATACGCAGTATTTT. Its protein product is CASSPDGLAVVDTQYF.

The sample holds one count of this clone. The V and J genes are TRBV7-9 and TRBJ2-7; unclear D gene. The CDR3 consists of 12 residues. Trimming took off 5 bases at V and 4 bases at J, with 9 bases between the two ends. Germline V lookup: CDR1 SEHNR, CDR2 FQNEAQ (reference sequence). The CDR3, as DNA: TGTGCCAGCAGCCGCAACAGTTACGAGCAGTACTTC. Translating gives CASSRNSYEQYF.